These T cell receptor beta chains were read from a single sample in a study of early T cells in non-severe SARS-CoV-2 infection. TCRdb reanalysed the 5' RACE reads using MiXCR and keeps one entry per CDR3 protein. The sample has 65,000 to 75,000 distinct CDR3 sequences; roughly 11% are singletons. The source material was whole blood. These receptors all stem from an adult who was a healthcare worker with PCR-confirmed SARS-CoV-2 infection or an uninfected control (not recorded which). The CDR3 runs from the conserved cysteine through the conserved F or W. The order of the fields is D gene, J gene, V gene, CDR3 protein. D genes are given only for firm matches.

>TRBD2|TRBJ2-7|TRBV5-1
CASKPGLATSYEQYF
>TRBD1|TRBJ2-5|TRBV29-1
CSRKGTGGQETQYF
>-|TRBJ1-5|TRBV7-9
CASSFAGADNQPQHF
>-|TRBJ2-3|TRBV9
CASSVDQRSTDTQYF
>-|TRBJ2-2|TRBV30
CAWSAGLISNTGELFF
>-|TRBJ2-1|TRBV6-5
CASSYSTRPYGEQFF
>TRBD1|TRBJ2-1|TRBV30
CAWNAQGATEQFF
>-|TRBJ1-2|TRBV11-2
CASSLDAGGYGYTF
>TRBD2|TRBJ2-3|TRBV25-1
CASSEYPGGLAGADTQYF
>-|TRBJ2-2|TRBV5-6
CASSFRGGELFF
>-|TRBJ1-5|TRBV12-3/TRBV12-4
CASSLEKSSNQPQHF
>-|TRBJ2-6|TRBV28
CASSRWANVLTF
>TRBD2|TRBJ2-7|TRBV7-9
CASSLALAGTYSASTYEQYF
>TRBD1|TRBJ2-5|TRBV24-1
CATSDPGTGSGETQYF
>-|TRBJ2-5|TRBV18
CASSPPNSQETQYF
>-|TRBJ1-6|TRBV7-2
CASSPSPDLSPLHF